The clone carrying this T cell receptor beta chain was found many times. This entry belongs to a study of CD8 T cells in ankylosing spondylitis. Trimming at V came to 2 bases and at J to 2 bases, leaving 3 bases not matched to a gene. Per the germline V gene, CDR1 is SGDLS and CDR2 is YYNGEE. This CDR3 is built from 15 residues. Generation of TCR beta libraries employed quantitative 5'-RACE incorporating molecular barcodes. MiXCR, run by TCRdb on the 5' RACE reads, gives a single entry per CDR3 protein. The table includes more than 35,000 distinct CDR3 sequences, 2.7% detected once. This clonotype originated in a male donor with ankylosing spondylitis or in good health (not recorded which). Material: blood, either unsorted or a sorted T cell fraction (not recorded which). This chain links TRBV9 with TRBJ2-3, with 9 nucleotides matching TRBD1. CDR3 in DNA: TGTGCCAGCAGCGTCGGACAGGGGACCACAGATACGCAGTATTTT. Its translation: CASSVGQGTTDTQYF.